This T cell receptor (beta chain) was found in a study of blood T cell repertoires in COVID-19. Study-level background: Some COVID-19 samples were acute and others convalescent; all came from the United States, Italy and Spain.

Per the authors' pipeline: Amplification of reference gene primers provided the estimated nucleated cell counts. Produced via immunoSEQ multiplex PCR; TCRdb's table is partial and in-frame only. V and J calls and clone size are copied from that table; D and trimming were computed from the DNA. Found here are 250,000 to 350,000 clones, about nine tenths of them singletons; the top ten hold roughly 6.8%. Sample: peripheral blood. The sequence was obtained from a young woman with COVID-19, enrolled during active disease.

CDR3 protein: CASSQTLTASGEQFF. The CDR3 nucleotides read TGTGCCAGCAGCCAGACCCTAACCGCTTCGGGTGAGCAGTTCTTC. V gene TRBV3-1 (or the pseudogene TRBV3-2) combines with J gene TRBJ2-1; D call uncertain. CDR3 length equals 15 residues. The germline V and J ends were trimmed by 3 bases and 9 bases, with 18 bases remaining between them. Germline V CDR1 and CDR2: LGHDT, YNNKEL (reference sequence).